The 15 T cell receptor beta chains reported below all come from one sample, sequenced in a study of cytomegalovirus exposure and HLA in healthy donors. 13 Jbeta primers and 60 Vbeta primers were used for the PCR. Assay used: immunoSEQ multiplex PCR; TCRdb lists only in-frame clones, some missing. The data hold about 180,000 clones, with roughly 87% observed a single time. Source material: PBMCs. These receptors were taken from a woman aged 45 to 65 in good health and CMV-seronegative.

The chain links TRBV28 to TRBJ1-1, with D possibly matching TRBD1 (5 bases). Deletions cut 6 bases from V and 3 bases from J, with 23 bases between. From germline, CDR1 is MDHEN and CDR2 SYDVKM. This CDR3 is built from 17 residues. The DNA of the CDR3 is TGTGCCAGCAGCCTCGCGGGGACGGGGATTTCGTACACTGAAGCTTTCTTT. This translates into CASSLAGTGISYTEAFF.

The chain is built from TRBV7-2 and TRBJ1-2, with D possibly TRBD1 on 5 matching bases. The germline V gene encodes CDR1 SGHTA and CDR2 FQGNSA. The ends were cut back, 4 bases at V and 5 bases at J, with 8 bases in the middle. CDR3 length equals 12 residues. CDR3 residues: CASSSGFYGYTF. The CDR3 nucleotides are TGTGCCAGCAGCTCAGGGTTTTATGGCTACACCTTC.

The chain has TRBV2 and TRBJ1-1; D possibly corresponds to TRBD1 (5 bases). CDR1 is SNHLY, CDR2 FYNNEI, per germline. Trimming shortened V by 2 bases and J by 5 bases, and 9 bases separated the two germline ends. This CDR3 has 13 amino acids. The CDR3 DNA follows: TGTGCCAGCAGTGAATCCAGGGTAACTGAAGCTTTCTTT. Translated, it gives CASSESRVTEAFF. Variable domain in full (rest from reference TRBV2 and TRBJ1-1): EPEVTQTPSHQVTQMGQEVILRCVPISNHLYFYWYRQILGQKVEFLVSFYNNEISEKSEIFDDQFSVERPDGSNFTLKIRSTKLEDSAMYFCASSESRVTEAFFGQGTRLTVV.

J is TRBJ2-5 and V is TRBV11-3; a weak D match, TRBD1 (6 bases). The assigned J gene may be wrong: the sequence end matches TRBJ2-7 better. This CDR3 spans 18 amino acids. Germline V gives CDR1 SGHNT, CDR2 YENEEA. The CDR3 is CASSPDPWGSGVSYEQYF. The CDR3 nucleotides are TGTGCCAGCAGCCCAGACCCCTGGGGATCAGGGGTCTCCTACGAGCAGTACTTC.

CDR3 DNA: TGTGCCAGCAGTTTAACCGGAGGGACCGGGGAGCTGTTTTTT. Its translation: CASSLTGGTGELFF. The chain carries TRBV28 and TRBJ2-2; a possible D gene is TRBD2 (6 bases). The V end lost 2 bases, the J end lost 5 bases, and 9 bases lay between the germline ends. This CDR3 has 14 residues. Looked up from germline, CDR1 is MDHEN and CDR2 is SYDVKM.

This clone was picked up one time. The chain employs TRBV27 and TRBJ1-1; D is perhaps TRBD1 (6 bases). Per germline, CDR1 MNHEY and CDR2 SMNVEV (reference sequence). V lost 2 bases, J lost 6 bases, and 19 bases lay in between. This CDR3 spans 16 amino acids. The DNA for the CDR3 is TGTGCCAGCAGTTTAAGGGGGAAAGTAGTGATGGCTGAAGCTTTCTTT. Translation gives CASSLRGKVVMAEAFF.

The chain has TRBV27 and TRBJ2-2, with 8 bases matching TRBD1. V gave up 5 bases and J gave up 1 base; unmatched junction bases: 6. The CDR3 covers 16 residues. Per the germline V gene, CDR1 is MNHEY and CDR2 is SMNVEV (reference sequence). Here the CDR3 reads CASSAGQARNTGELFF. DNA for the CDR3: TGTGCCAGCAGTGCGGGACAGGCCAGGAACACCGGGGAGCTGTTTTTT.

The J gene is TRBJ2-1, the V gene TRBV7-8; 8 bases agree with TRBD2. This CDR3 is built from 15 residues. The germline CDR1 and CDR2 sequences are SGHVS and FQNEAQ. V dropped 6 bases and J dropped 8; count of bases not matched to a gene: 12. The CDR3, as DNA: TGTGCCAGCAGGCCGGGGGGGGGCGGGTACGATGAGCAGTTCTTC. Its protein is CASRPGGGGYDEQFF.

This clone has more than one count but fewer than ten. The rearrangement uses TRBV4-1 and TRBJ2-1; D perhaps matches TRBD1 (6 bases). V shed 5 bases and J shed 4 bases, with 9 bases lying between them. The germline V gene has CDR1 MGHRA and CDR2 YSYEKL. The CDR3 covers 13 residues. Written as DNA, the CDR3 is TGCGCCAGCAGCTGGACAGCGTACAATGAGCAGTTCTTC. Translating it yields CASSWTAYNEQFF.

In its sample, this clone was seen a few times. At one of its ends the junction is not consistent with the germline gene, which may arise from a read error. This chain joins TRBV5-1 and TRBJ2-3, with a tentative D call TRBD2 (5 bases). The length of the CDR3 is 14 residues. Germline assignment: CDR1 SGHRS and CDR2 YFSETQ. The CDR3 protein is CASSLEAHTDAQYF. The CDR3 nucleotides are TGCGCCAGCAGTTTGGAGGCGCACACAGATGCGCAGTATTTT.

This clone has a single count. The V and J genes are TRBV5-4 and TRBJ2-7, with 7 bases matching TRBD1. Trimming removed 0 bases from V and 1 base from J; junction bases left unmatched: 4. The length of the CDR3 is 15 residues. The V gene's germline CDR1 is SGHNT and CDR2 YYREEE (reference sequence). The chain's CDR3 is CASSLAGTASYEQYF. Written as DNA, the CDR3 is TGTGCCAGCAGCTTGGCCGGGACAGCTTCCTACGAGCAGTACTTC.

V is TRBV7-9 and J is TRBJ2-7; 8 nucleotides align to TRBD1. Germline-derived CDR1 and CDR2 are SEHNR and FQNEAQ (reference sequence). Trimming took 4 bases from V and 6 from J; bases not matched to a gene: 8. The CDR3 covers 14 residues. The CDR3 region has the DNA TGTGCCAGCAGCTCGCCGGACAGGGTAAGCGAGCAGTACTTC. This gives the protein CASSSPDRVSEQYF.

The chain combines TRBV30 with TRBJ1-2; 9 bases align to TRBD1. With V trimmed by 5 bases and J by 3 bases, 4 bases remained unmatched. The CDR3 totals 13 residues. Germline values: CDR1 GTSNPN, CDR2 SVGIG (reference sequence). The CDR3: CAWGQGHDYGYTF. DNA of the CDR3: TGTGCCTGGGGACAGGGGCATGACTATGGCTACACCTTC.

Comment on this clone: Mismatch with germline at one junction end may stem from a read error. The J gene is TRBJ1-2, the V gene TRBV28, with TRBD1 matching 12 bases. This CDR3 has 15 residues. Germline V lookup: CDR1 MDHEN, CDR2 SYDVKM. The CDR3 DNA follows: TGTGCCAGCAGCTTATTGGGACAGGGGGCTTCTGGCTACACCTTC. It codes for CASSLLGQGASGYTF.

This clone was detected once. The V gene is TRBV5-1, the J gene TRBJ2-5, with D uncertain. In germline, CDR1 is SGHRS, CDR2 YFSETQ. V was pared by 4 bases and J by 2 bases, with 6 bases between. The CDR3 consists of 12 residues. The CDR3 DNA follows: TGCGCCAGCAGCGCCAGGCAAGAGACCCAGTACTTC. Amino acids: CASSARQETQYF.